A selection of T cell receptor beta chains follows, all from one sample in a study of B cell selection in AIRE deficiency. Generated by immunoSEQ multiplex PCR, the TCRdb table keeps only in-frame clones and is missing some. The table shows tens of thousands of clones, with 85% to 95% occurring only once. The sample taken for sequencing was Tregs sorted from PBMCs. The source is a human donor with AIRE deficiency. The CDR3 runs from the conserved cysteine through the conserved F or W. A D gene is named only where the DNA matches it firmly. Not all rows give a size; the values are once, few, many and, for expanded clones, a class.

>TRBV5-1|.|.|TRBJ1-2
TGCGCCAGCAGTCGGGGGGCGCATGGCTACACCTTC
CASSRGAHGYTF
>TRBV28|.|.|TRBJ2-7
TGTGCCAGCAGTTTACCCACTAGGGCTGGTGAGCAGTACTTC
CASSLPTRAGEQYF
>TRBV6-5|.|TRBD1|TRBJ1-2
TGTGCCAGCAGTCAGGACAGGAGAGTCTATGGCTACACCTTC
CASSQDRRVYGYTF
>TRBV30|.|.|TRBJ1-2
TGTGCCTGCCTGGGTTCGGGGACACAAAGAAGGGCTAACTATGGCTACACCTTC
CACLGSGTQRRANYGYTF
>TRBV9|.|.|TRBJ1-6
TGTGCCAGCAGCGCGCGGCTCGCGGGTTCACCCCTCCACTTT
CASSARLAGSPLHF
>TRBV19|once|.|TRBJ1-2
TGTGCCAGTAGTATACGCAGGGAGACTAAAGGCTACACCTTC
CASSIRRETKGYTF
>TRBV7-8|.|.|TRBJ2-1
TGTGCCAGCAGCTTCGTCCCGCTTCGCAACAATGAGCAGTTCTTC
CASSFVPLRNNEQFF
>TRBV18|once|.|TRBJ1-5
TGTGCCAGCTCACCTCCCGGGGCCCCCAGCAATCAGCCCCAGCATTTT
CASSPPGAPSNQPQHF
>TRBV28|.|TRBD2|TRBJ2-5
TGTGCCAGCAGCCCTCCCGCGACTAGCGGGAGGGGAGAGACCCAGTACTTC
CASSPPATSGRGETQYF
>TRBV6-5|.|TRBD1|TRBJ1-6
TGTGCCAGCAGTTACGGGGACAGCACCCTCCACTTT
CASSYGDSTLHF
>TRBV28|few|.|TRBJ1-2
TGTGCCAGCAGCTGGGGTAACTATGGCTACACCTTC
CASSWGNYGYTF
>TRBV4-3|.|TRBD2|TRBJ2-1
TGCGCCAGCAGCCCGGCTTCGGGACTAGCGGGAGGGGGTGAGCAGTTCTTC
CASSPASGLAGGGEQFF
>TRBV5-1|.|.|TRBJ2-2
TGCGCCAGCAGCTACGGTTGGGACGGGGAGCTGTTTTTT
CASSYGWDGELFF
>TRBV7-9|.|.|TRBJ1-1
TGTGCCAGCAGCTTAGAGGCCATTCAGAACACTGAAGCTTTCTTT
CASSLEAIQNTEAFF
>TRBV7-8|once|TRBD1|TRBJ1-2
TGTGCCAGCAGCTTAACAGGGGACTATGGCTACACCTTC
CASSLTGDYGYTF
>TRBV4-3|.|.|TRBJ2-3
TGCGCCAGCAGCCAACGAGCGACTAACACAGATACGCAGTATTTT
CASSQRATNTDTQYF
>TRBV28|.|TRBD2|TRBJ2-1
TGTGCCAGCAGTTTATGGGTGGGAGGGTCCTACAATGAGCAGTTCTTC
CASSLWVGGSYNEQFF
>TRBV5-1|.|TRBD1|TRBJ2-2
TGCGCCAGCAGGCAGACAGGGGTCACCGGGGAGCTGTTTTTT
CASRQTGVTGELFF
>TRBV14|.|TRBD1|TRBJ2-7
TGTGCCAGCAGCCAAGTGGACAGGGTCTTCTACGAGCAGTACTTC
CASSQVDRVFYEQYF
>TRBV5-8|.|.|TRBJ1-2
TGTGCCAGCAGCTTGTACGACAACTATGGCTACACCTTC
CASSLYDNYGYTF
>TRBV6-6|.|TRBD1|TRBJ2-7
TGTGCCAGCAGTTACGGGACAGGCTACGAGCAGTACTTC
CASSYGTGYEQYF
>TRBV11-3|.|TRBD2|TRBJ2-3
TGTGCCAGCAGCTCTAGACTAGCGGGAAGCACAGATACGCAGTATTTT
CASSSRLAGSTDTQYF
>TRBV28|once|TRBD1|TRBJ2-7
TGTGCCAGCAGTGTCCTCGGGACAGGAATATACGAGCAGTACTTC
CASSVLGTGIYEQYF
>TRBV25-1|.|.|TRBJ1-4
TGTGCCAGCAGTGAAACGGGGGCGACGGGAGGTCGGTTTTTT
CASSETGATGGRFF
>TRBV2|.|.|TRBJ1-1
TGTGCCACCAGGAGAGCAGGGGTTGGGACTGAAGCTTTCTTT
CATRRAGVGTEAFF
>TRBV7-8|.|.|TRBJ1-5
TGTGCCAGCAGCCTAGCCGGGACCGCGTCGGGGTCCCAGCATTTT
CASSLAGTASGSQHF
>TRBV9|.|TRBD1|TRBJ2-1
TGTGCCAGCAGCCCCTCGATTGGGACAGGGTACCATGAGCAGTTCTTC
CASSPSIGTGYHEQFF
>TRBV7-2|.|TRBD2|TRBJ2-7
TGTGCCAGCAGCTTAAAGCGGGAAACCTACGAGCAGTACTTC
CASSLKRETYEQYF
>TRBV11-3|once|.|TRBJ2-3
TGTGCCAGCAGCTTATTGGCGCAGAGCACAGATACGCAGTATTTT
CASSLLAQSTDTQYF
>TRBV2|.|.|TRBJ1-4
TGTGCCAGCAGGATTCGTGCGACCCTTCATGAAAAACTGTTTTTT
CASRIRATLHEKLFF
>TRBV19|.|TRBD2|TRBJ2-1
TGTGCCAGTAGTATTTCTTTTTACGGCTCGCTAGCGGGAATCAATGAGCAGTTCTTC
CASSISFYGSLAGINEQFF
>TRBV9|.|.|TRBJ2-3
TGTGCCAGCAGCGGAAACGGGGATACGCAGTATTTT
CASSGNGDTQYF
>TRBV7-2|.|TRBD1|TRBJ2-2
TGTGCCAGCAGGGGGGGACAGGGGTTCACCGGGGAGCTGTTTTTT
CASRGGQGFTGELFF
>TRBV5-4|.|TRBD1|TRBJ1-2
TGTGCCAGCAGCTTCTACAGGGGGCGCGGTGGCTACACCTTC
CASSFYRGRGGYTF
>TRBV10-1|.|.|TRBJ2-7
TGCGCCAGCAGTGAGAGGAAATTATCCTACGAGCAGTACTTC
CASSERKLSYEQYF
>TRBV28|.|.|TRBJ1-2
TGTGCCACCCCCCGGGGTGAGGGTGGCTACACCTTC
CATPRGEGGYTF